Below are 9 T cell receptor beta chains sequenced from a single sample in a study of identical twins. TCRdb used MiXCR to reprocess the 5' RACE reads, holding one entry per CDR3 protein. The sample shows fewer than 450,000 distinct CDR3 sequences, 7% to 9.5% of them seen only once. Sample: naive T cells sorted from blood. The receptors stem from a woman between 45 and 60 years old in good health.

Only a few counts were recorded for this clonotype. This chain connects TRBV7-2 to TRBJ2-1; 10 bases fit TRBD2. V lost 3 bases to trimming and J lost 9 bases; unmatched junction nucleotides: 2. Per the germline V gene, CDR1 is SGHTA and CDR2 is FQGNSA. CDR3 length equals 13 residues. The DNA of the CDR3 is TGTGCCAGCAGCTTTCGACTAGCGGGTGAGCAGTTCTTC. Amino acids: CASSFRLAGEQFF.

This clonotype showed up many times. The V and J genes are TRBV3-1 and TRBJ2-4; D is ambiguous. Germline loops: CDR1 LGHDT, CDR2 YNNKEL (reference sequence). The V gene lost 4 bases and the J gene lost 1 base, with 14 bases spanning the gap. The CDR3 is made up of 16 amino acids. The DNA for the CDR3 is TGTGCCAGCAGCCCGCCGATTTTGGGGGCCAAAAACATTCAGTACTTC. Its translation is CASSPPILGAKNIQYF.

At least ten counts were recorded for this clonotype. The chain has TRBV24-1 and TRBJ2-1; no clear D gene. The CDR3 is made up of 11 amino acids. V lost 4 bases to trimming and J lost 8 bases, with 5 bases between them. The V gene's germline CDR1 is KGHDR and CDR2 SFDVKD. The DNA for the CDR3 is TGTGCCACCAGTGAAGGGTATGAGCAGTTCTTC. Translation gives CATSEGYEQFF.

The chain joins TRBV12-3 or TRBV12-4 to TRBJ1-1, with D perhaps matching TRBD1 (5 bases). The CDR3 spans 15 residues. Trimming shortened V by 1 base and J by 3 bases, and 12 bases separated the two germline ends. CDR3 DNA sequence: TGTGCCAGCAGTTTAGTGGTGACAGTGTACACTGAAGCTTTCTTT. Residues: CASSLVVTVYTEAFF.

The rearrangement links TRBV6-1 to TRBJ2-1; possibly TRBD1 for D (5 bases). Germline assignment: CDR1 MNHNS and CDR2 SASEGT. V lost 7 bases and J 8 bases, leaving 9 bases between the germline ends. This CDR3 region has 11 residues. CDR3 nucleotide sequence: TGTGCCAGCACAGGGTGGGATGAGCAGTTCTTC. Its protein is CASTGWDEQFF.

This clonotype was seen more than once but under ten times. This chain connects TRBV6-4 to TRBJ2-3; TRBD1 is a possible D gene (5 bases). The germline V and J ends were trimmed by 4 bases and 2 bases, with 7 bases remaining between them. CDR1 MRHNA and CDR2 SNTAGT come from the germline V gene. CDR3 length: 13 amino acids. The CDR3 DNA reads as TGTGCCAGCAGTGGGACAAACACAGATACGCAGTATTTT. Translating it yields CASSGTNTDTQYF.

This clonotype was recorded a few times. The V gene is TRBV20-1, the J gene TRBJ2-7; D possibly corresponds to TRBD2 (5 bases). CDR1 is DFQATT and CDR2 is SNEGSKA in the germline V gene (reference sequence). Trimming pared 3 bases from V and 2 bases from J, leaving 11 bases between. There are 13 residues in the CDR3. In DNA form, the CDR3 reads TGCAGTGCTAGTATCCTAGCTCCCTACGAGCAGTACGTC. It specifies CSASILAPYEQYV.

V and J are TRBV13 and TRBJ2-2, with 14 bases fitting TRBD2. Germline V lookup: CDR1 PRHDT, CDR2 FYEKMQ (reference sequence). CDR3 length: 18 residues. V shed 4 bases and J 0 bases; nucleotides not matched to a gene: 4. The DNA for the CDR3 is TGTGCCAGCAGCTCGACTAGCGGGAGGGCCCCGAACACCGGGGAGCTGTTTTTT. It yields the protein CASSSTSGRAPNTGELFF.

The chain joins TRBV5-1 to TRBJ2-7; the D gene is possibly TRBD2 (5 bases). The CDR3 runs 13 residues. Germline-derived CDR1 and CDR2 are SGHRS and YFSETQ. The germline V and J ends were trimmed by 0 bases and 5 bases, with 9 bases remaining between them. CDR3 coding DNA: TGCGCCAGCAGCTTGGTGGCCGGGAACGAGCAGTACTTC. Its translation is CASSLVAGNEQYF. The entire variable domain, with the rest obtained from reference TRBV5-1 and TRBJ2-7, is as follows: KAGVTQTPRYLIKTRGQQVTLSCSPISGHRSVSWYQQTPGQGLQFLFEYFSETQRNKGNFPGRFSGRQFSNSRSEMNVSTLELGDSALYLCASSLVAGNEQYFGPGTRLTVT.